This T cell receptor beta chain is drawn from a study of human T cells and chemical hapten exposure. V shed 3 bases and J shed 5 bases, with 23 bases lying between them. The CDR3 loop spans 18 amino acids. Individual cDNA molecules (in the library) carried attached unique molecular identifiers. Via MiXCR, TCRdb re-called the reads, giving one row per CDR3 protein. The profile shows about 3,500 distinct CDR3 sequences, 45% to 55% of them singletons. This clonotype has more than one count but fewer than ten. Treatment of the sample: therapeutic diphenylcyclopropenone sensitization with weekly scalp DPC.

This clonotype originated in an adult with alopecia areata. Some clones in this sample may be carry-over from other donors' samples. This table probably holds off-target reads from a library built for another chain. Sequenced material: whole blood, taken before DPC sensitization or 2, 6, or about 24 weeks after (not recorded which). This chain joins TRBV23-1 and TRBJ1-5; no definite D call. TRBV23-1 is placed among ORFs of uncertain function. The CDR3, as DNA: TGCGCCAGCAGTCATCGAAAAGGCGATTGGCCGAGAGATCAGCCCCAGCATTTT. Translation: CASSHRKGDWPRDQPQHF.